These 10 T cell receptor beta chains share one sample of origin, sequenced in a study of cytomegalovirus exposure and HLA in healthy donors. The PCR made use of 60 Vbeta and 13 Jbeta primers. Profiled with immunoSEQ multiplex PCR; TCRdb holds only in-frame clones, not every one. The table records about 94,000 clones, 75% to 85% of them present only once. The sample was PBMCs. The receptors shown here come from a woman aged 35 to 49 in good health and CMV-seronegative.

The chain links TRBV7-9 to TRBJ2-3; 10 nucleotides align to TRBD2. Germline V gene sequence: CDR1 SEHNR, CDR2 FQNEAQ (reference sequence). J gave up 2 bases and V 5 bases, and 4 bases lay outside the gene matches. CDR3 length equals 15 residues. This CDR3 is CASSTGLAHTDTQYF. The CDR3 DNA is TGTGCCAGCAGCACGGGACTAGCGCACACAGATACGCAGTATTTT.

At least ten counts were recorded for this clone. The rearrangement uses TRBV4-3 and TRBJ2-4; TRBD2 aligns across 8 bases. J was trimmed by 8 bases and V by 2 bases; bases with no gene match: 17. The CDR3 covers 18 residues. CDR1 and CDR2 (germline): LGHNA, YSLEER. The CDR3 nucleotides are TGCGCCAGCAGCCAATCCCCTAGCAGCGGGGGAACGGCTGACATTCAGTACTTC. It codes for CASSQSPSSGGTADIQYF.

About this clone: Other DNA sequences in this specimen translate into the identical CDR3. The rearrangement joins TRBV9 to TRBJ1-6, with D possibly matching TRBD1 (6 bases). V was trimmed by 4 bases and J by 7 bases, leaving 15 bases between them. Germline CDR1 is SGDLS and CDR2 is YYNGEE. The CDR3 is 15 amino acids. The CDR3, as DNA: TGTGCCAGCAGCAGATCGGAGCAGGGGAATTCACCCCTCCACTTT. Its translation: CASSRSEQGNSPLHF.

The table lists this clone with many counts. The chain has TRBV6-5 and TRBJ1-3; D unclear. From germline, CDR1 is MNHEY and CDR2 SVGAGI. The CDR3 is 15 residues long. V was shortened by 0 bases and J by 0 bases, with 6 bases between the two germline ends. CDR3 coding DNA: TGTGCCAGCAGTTACTCAGAGGTCTCTGGAAACACCATATATTTT. It translates to CASSYSEVSGNTIYF.

This chain connects TRBV20-1 to TRBJ1-2, with D perhaps TRBD1 (5 bases). The CDR3 totals 11 residues. Germline loops: CDR1 DFQATT, CDR2 SNEGSKA (reference sequence). V shed 3 bases and J shed 4 bases, with 6 bases lying between them. The CDR3 is CSASGGYGYTF. CDR3 coding DNA: TGCAGTGCTAGCGGGGGCTATGGCTACACCTTC.

The V and J genes are TRBV10-3 and TRBJ1-4; 9 nucleotides line up with TRBD1. V shed 2 bases and J 11 bases; nucleotides not matched to a gene: 9. This CDR3 is 15 amino acids long. The germline V gene encodes CDR1 ENHRY and CDR2 SYGVKD. CDR3 nucleotides: TGTGCCATCAGTGAGGCTGCCGGGACAGGGCATAAACTGTTTTTT. It codes for CAISEAAGTGHKLFF.

The chain carries TRBV27 and TRBJ2-7; no definite D call. Trimming removed 3 bases at V and 5 bases at J, with 2 bases between. This CDR3 comprises 10 residues. Germline CDR1 is MNHEY and CDR2 is SMNVEV (reference sequence). CDR3 region: CASSFDEQYF. CDR3 bases: TGTGCCAGCAGTTTCGACGAGCAGTACTTC.

This chain connects TRBV19 to TRBJ1-2, with a possible D match to TRBD1 (5 bases). The ends were cut back, 7 bases at V and 7 bases at J, with 7 bases in the middle. This CDR3 region has 10 residues. In germline, CDR1 is LNHDA, CDR2 SQIVND (reference sequence). DNA for the CDR3: TGTGCCAGTAAAGGGGCTGGCTACACCTTC. Translated: CASKGAGYTF.

The rearrangement links TRBV7-2 to TRBJ1-1; TRBD1 matches 10 bases. Germline V gives CDR1 SGHTA, CDR2 FQGNSA. This CDR3 comprises 16 residues. Trimming at V came to 3 bases and at J to 4 bases, leaving 8 bases not matched to a gene. The CDR3 DNA follows: TGTGCCAGCAGCTTTCGAGACAGGGGGCTAGGCACTGAAGCTTTCTTT. Translation gives CASSFRDRGLGTEAFF.

The sample holds one count of this clone. The chain combines TRBV2 with TRBJ2-5; possibly TRBD2 for D (6 bases). This CDR3 comprises 13 residues. Germline loops: CDR1 SNHLY, CDR2 FYNNEI. Between the trimmed V and J ends, which lost 6 bases and 4 bases, there was a span of 12 bases. The CDR3 spells CASSSSRGETQYF. The DNA of the CDR3 is TGTGCCAGCAGCTCCTCGCGGGGAGAGACCCAGTACTTC.